This section outlines one TCR beta chain sequence together with its context. In the PCR, 60 Vbeta and 13 Jbeta primers were used. Sequencing used immunoSEQ multiplex PCR; TCRdb keeps in-frame clones, though not all of them. The data contain over 200,000 clones, about four fifths of them seen just once; the ten biggest clones take up 6%. The data belong to a study of cytomegalovirus exposure and HLA in healthy donors. Germline-derived CDR1 and CDR2 are MNHNY and SVGAGI (reference sequence). The CDR3 covers 16 residues. V gave up 2 bases and J gave up 5 bases; unmatched junction bases: 9. The chain uses TRBV6-6 and TRBJ2-3; 8 bases line up with TRBD2. This TCR came from a man aged 40-49 years in good health and CMV-seropositive. Sequencing input: PBMCs. The CDR3, as DNA: TGTGCCAGCAGTTACGTCGAGAAGCGGGAGTTAGATACGCAGTATTTT. Protein: CASSYVEKRELDTQYF.